These 18 T cell receptor beta chains were all obtained from the same sample, sequenced in a study of T cells after yellow fever vaccination. TCRdb processed the 5' RACE reads anew with MiXCR; each CDR3 protein has one entry. The table includes approximately 160,000 distinct CDR3 sequences, roughly 6.4% detected once. Sequences were derived from CD4+ T cells sorted from PBMCs, sampled on the day of the first yellow fever vaccination. These receptors all come from a man between 18 and 35 years old who received the YFV17D yellow fever vaccine.

This clonotype came up a few times. The J gene is TRBJ1-5, the V gene TRBV5-1; weak D call: TRBD1 (6 bases). Between the trimmed V and J ends, which lost 4 bases and 2 bases, there was a span of 16 bases. The CDR3 is 16 amino acids. Germline V gene lookup returns CDR1 SGHRS and CDR2 YFSETQ. CDR3 sequence: CASSPGGGLGNQPQHF. The CDR3 region has the DNA TGCGCCAGCAGCCCTGGGGGGGGCTTGGGCAATCAGCCCCAGCATTTT. Based on the CDR3 plus reference TRBV5-1 and TRBJ1-5, the full variable domain is KAGVTQTPRYLIKTRGQQVTLSCSPISGHRSVSWYQQTPGQGLQFLFEYFSETQRNKGNFPGRFSGRQFSNSRSEMNVSTLELGDSALYLCASSPGGGLGNQPQHFGDGTRLSIL.

The table lists this clonotype with a few counts. This sequence joins TRBV7-2 and TRBJ2-6, with no clear D. Germline V gene sequence: CDR1 SGHTA, CDR2 FQGNSA. The CDR3 has 14 amino acids. V lost 6 bases and J 1 base, leaving 7 bases between the germline ends. The CDR3 sequence: CASRGRSGANVLTF. The CDR3 DNA sequence: TGTGCCAGCAGAGGACGGTCTGGGGCCAACGTCCTGACTTTC.

This clonotype appeared many times. This chain uses TRBV9 with TRBJ2-5; 13 bases match TRBD2. The CDR3 contains 16 residues. V trimming: 3 bases; J trimming: 5 bases; junction bases outside the gene matches: 7. The germline CDR1 and CDR2 sequences are SGDLS and YYNGEE. The CDR3 sequence is CASSELAGGPLETQYF. Here the CDR3 DNA reads TGTGCCAGCAGCGAACTAGCGGGGGGGCCATTGGAGACCCAGTACTTC.

This clonotype came up many times. V is TRBV18 and J is TRBJ2-5; no firm D call. CDR1 and CDR2 (germline): KGHSH, LQKENI. V was trimmed by 1 base and J by 1 base, leaving 4 bases between them. The CDR3 is made up of 13 amino acids. CDR3 sequence reads: CASSPRSQETQYF. In DNA form, the CDR3 reads TGTGCCAGCTCACCACGTTCCCAAGAGACCCAGTACTTC.

This rearrangement joins TRBV9 to TRBJ2-7; D is possibly TRBD2 (5 bases). The CDR3 spans 15 residues. V was pared by 4 bases and J by 0 bases, with 14 bases between. Germline V gene sequence: CDR1 SGDLS, CDR2 YYNGEE. As DNA, the CDR3 is TGTGCCAGCAGCACATCACGTGGGAGCTCCTACGAGCAGTACTTC. Amino acids: CASSTSRGSSYEQYF.

This rearrangement joins TRBV20-1 to TRBJ1-5, with no clear D. The V gene lost 3 bases and the J gene lost 1 base, with 7 bases spanning the gap. The CDR3 is made up of 13 amino acids. Germline CDR1 and CDR2: DFQATT and SNEGSKA (reference sequence). CDR3 DNA sequence: TGCAGTGCTAGCCACCGGAGCAATCAGCCCCAGCATTTT. It translates to CSASHRSNQPQHF.

This clonotype was seen a handful of times. The chain carries TRBV9 and TRBJ2-5; D assignment may be TRBD1 or TRBD2 (5 bases each). CDR1 and CDR2 (germline): SGDLS, YYNGEE. With 3 bases removed from V and 3 bases from J, the gap between germline ends came to 12 bases. CDR3 size: 14 residues. This chain's CDR3 is CASSARDGEETQYF. CDR3 DNA sequence: TGTGCCAGCAGCGCCCGGGACGGTGAAGAGACCCAGTACTTC.

This clonotype has only a few counts. The chain joins TRBV6-1 to TRBJ2-1, with 12 bases matching TRBD2. From germline, CDR1 is MNHNS and CDR2 SASEGT. J was trimmed by 5 bases and V by 6 bases; bases with no gene match: 5. The CDR3 runs 15 residues. The CDR3 DNA follows: TGTGCCAGCAGGATCCCTAGCGGGGGGGACAATGAGCAGTTCTTC. Translating gives CASRIPSGGDNEQFF.

This clonotype has only a few counts. J is TRBJ1-4 and V is TRBV15; unclear D gene. Germline V CDR1 and CDR2: LNHNV, YYDKDF (reference sequence). V lost 3 bases to trimming and J lost 6 bases, with 8 bases between them. The CDR3 consists of 13 residues. CDR3 region: CATSRNMDEKLFF. As DNA, the CDR3 is TGTGCCACCAGCAGGAATATGGATGAAAAACTGTTTTTT.

The rearrangement uses TRBV18 and TRBJ1-5, with D perhaps TRBD1 (5 bases). CDR1 is KGHSH, CDR2 LQKENI, per germline. This CDR3 is 17 amino acids long. The germline V and J ends were trimmed by 0 bases and 5 bases, with 17 bases remaining between them. CDR3 DNA: TGTGCCAGCTCACCACCTTTGGTCAGGGATCGATATCAGCCCCAGCATTTT. The encoded protein is CASSPPLVRDRYQPQHF.

The CDR3 DNA follows: TGCGCCAGCAGCTTGCGCTCTTCAGCGGGGGGGGAGCAGTTCTTC. Translation: CASSLRSSAGGEQFF. The rearrangement joins TRBV5-1 to TRBJ2-1; 10 nucleotides agree with TRBD2. Trimming cost V 1 base and J 10 bases; bases outside gene matches: 8. Per germline, CDR1 SGHRS and CDR2 YFSETQ. The CDR3 is 15 amino acids.

This clonotype was recorded many times. The chain couples TRBV20-1 to TRBJ2-1, with D perhaps matching TRBD1 or TRBD2 (5 bases each). The CDR3 contains 16 residues. Germline CDR1 is DFQATT and CDR2 is SNEGSKA (reference sequence). The V end lost 3 bases, the J end lost 0 bases, and 15 bases lay between the germline ends. The CDR3 here is CSARFAGGSSYNEQFF. The CDR3 DNA reads TGCAGTGCTAGGTTCGCTGGGGGTAGCTCCTACAATGAGCAGTTCTTC.

This clonotype has at least ten counts. The V and J genes are TRBV7-2 and TRBJ2-1; D perhaps matches TRBD1 (7 bases). CDR1 and CDR2 (germline): SGHTA, FQGNSA. The CDR3 spans 15 residues. V was trimmed by 2 bases and J by 5 bases, leaving 13 bases between them. The DNA of the CDR3 is TGTGCCAGCAGCTTAACCAGGGGGGCAGACAATGAGCAGTTCTTC. Encoded protein: CASSLTRGADNEQFF.

This clonotype was seen many times. This CDR3 reads CASGLRGTLNEQFF. DNA of the CDR3: TGTGCCAGTGGGTTGAGAGGGACCCTCAATGAGCAGTTCTTC. The chain carries TRBV19 and TRBJ2-1; possibly TRBD1 or TRBD2 for D (5 bases each). The CDR3 is 14 residues long. Germline V gene data show CDR1 as LNHDA and CDR2 as SQIVND (reference sequence). V shed 8 bases and J shed 6 bases, with 17 bases lying between them.

This clonotype was detected a few times. V and J are TRBV5-1 and TRBJ1-5, with 7 bases lining up with TRBD1. V shed 4 bases and J 4 bases; nucleotides not matched to a gene: 8. The germline gives CDR1 SGHRS, CDR2 YFSETQ. This CDR3 spans 15 amino acids. The CDR3, as DNA: TGCGCCAGCAGCGCCTCAGGGGGGAGGAATCAGCCCCAGCATTTT. It encodes CASSASGGRNQPQHF.

This clonotype has at least ten counts. V usage is TRBV7-9 and J usage is TRBJ2-1; D is possibly TRBD1 (5 bases). CDR1 is SEHNR and CDR2 is FQNEAQ in the germline V gene (reference sequence). The CDR3 is 12 amino acids. V lost 6 bases and J 5 bases, leaving 8 bases between the germline ends. CDR3 nucleotides: TGTGCCAGCAGGCTACAGGACAATGAGCAGTTCTTC. Its translation: CASRLQDNEQFF.

This clonotype was counted only a few times. The chain has TRBV13 and TRBJ2-7; D is perhaps TRBD1 (6 bases). This CDR3 region has 16 residues. Germline V gene data show CDR1 as PRHDT and CDR2 as FYEKMQ (reference sequence). The V and J ends lost 0 bases and 4 bases respectively, with 16 bases between them. CDR3: CASSLGPGGGRYEQYF. CDR3 DNA: TGTGCCAGCAGCTTAGGCCCTGGGGGCGGAAGGTACGAGCAGTACTTC.

This clonotype appeared many times. This chain links TRBV12-3 or TRBV12-4 with TRBJ1-5; D gene ambiguous. The CDR3 covers 14 residues. Between the trimmed V and J ends, which lost 3 bases and 0 bases, there was a span of 6 bases. CDR3 in amino acids: CASSFTTSNQPQHF. CDR3 nucleotides: TGTGCCAGCAGTTTCACAACTAGCAATCAGCCCCAGCATTTT.